This T cell receptor beta chain originates from a study of T-cell reconstitution after alpha-beta-depleted transplantation in children. V shed 6 bases and J 0 bases; nucleotides not matched to a gene: 10. This CDR3 spans 16 amino acids. Germline lookup yields CDR1 DFQATT and CDR2 SNEGSKA (reference sequence). The TCRbeta library incorporated unique molecular identifiers. TCRdb fed the PCR reads into MiXCR, producing one record per CDR3 protein. The table records about 610,000 distinct CDR3 sequences, about 10% of them present only once. In this sample, this clonotype turned up many times. Source: PBMCs from the stem cell graft donor, taken from the stem cell graft. The sequence was obtained from a human donor who donated a stem cell graft to a child with acute myeloid leukemia. The genes are TRBV20-1 and TRBJ1-5, with 8 bases that match TRBD1. CDR3 region: CSASDRGKGSNQPQHF. The CDR3 DNA reads TGCAGTGCGTCTGACAGGGGAAAAGGTAGCAATCAGCCCCAGCATTTT.